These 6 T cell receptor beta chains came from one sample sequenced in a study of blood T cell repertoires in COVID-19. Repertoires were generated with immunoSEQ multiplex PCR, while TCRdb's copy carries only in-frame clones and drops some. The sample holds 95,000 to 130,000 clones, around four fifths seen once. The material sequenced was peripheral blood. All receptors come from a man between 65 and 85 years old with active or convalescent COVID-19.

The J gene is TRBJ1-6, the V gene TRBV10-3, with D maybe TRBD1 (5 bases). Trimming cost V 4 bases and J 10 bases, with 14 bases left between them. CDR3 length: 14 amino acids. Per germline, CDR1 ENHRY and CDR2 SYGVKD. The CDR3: CAISAEGAGSPLHF. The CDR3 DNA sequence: TGTGCCATCAGTGCCGAAGGGGCAGGGTCACCCCTCCACTTT.

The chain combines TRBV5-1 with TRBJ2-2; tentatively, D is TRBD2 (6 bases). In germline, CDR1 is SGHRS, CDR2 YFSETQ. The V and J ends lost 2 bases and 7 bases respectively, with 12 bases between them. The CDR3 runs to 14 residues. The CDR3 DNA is TGCGCCAGCAGCTTTGGAGGGCCGGGCGGGGAGCTGTTTTTT. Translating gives CASSFGGPGGELFF.

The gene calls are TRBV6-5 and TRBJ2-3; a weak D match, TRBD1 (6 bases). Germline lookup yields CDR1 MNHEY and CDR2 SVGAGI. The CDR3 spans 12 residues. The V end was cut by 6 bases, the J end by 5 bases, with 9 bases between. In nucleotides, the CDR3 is TGTGCCAGCAGGAAGGGGGTAGATACGCAGTATTTT. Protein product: CASRKGVDTQYF.

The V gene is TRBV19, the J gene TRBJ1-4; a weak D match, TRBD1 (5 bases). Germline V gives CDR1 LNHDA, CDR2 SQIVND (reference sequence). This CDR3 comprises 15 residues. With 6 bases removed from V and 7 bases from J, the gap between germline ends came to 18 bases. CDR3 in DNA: TGTGCCAGTAGGGGGATGACAGCCGGGAGTGAAAAACTGTTTTTT. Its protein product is CASRGMTAGSEKLFF.

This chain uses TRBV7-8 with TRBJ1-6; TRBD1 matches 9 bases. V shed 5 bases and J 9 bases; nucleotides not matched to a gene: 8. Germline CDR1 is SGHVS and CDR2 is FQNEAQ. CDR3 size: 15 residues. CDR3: CASSPSTGGTSPLHF. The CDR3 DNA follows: TGTGCCAGCAGCCCGTCGACAGGGGGAACTTCACCCCTCCACTTT.

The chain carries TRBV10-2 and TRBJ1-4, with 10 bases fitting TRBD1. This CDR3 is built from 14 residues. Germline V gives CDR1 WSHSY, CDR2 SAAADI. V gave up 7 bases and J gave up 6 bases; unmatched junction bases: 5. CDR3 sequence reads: CASNGQGGYEKLFF. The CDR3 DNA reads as TGCGCCAGCAATGGACAGGGGGGATATGAAAAACTGTTTTTT.